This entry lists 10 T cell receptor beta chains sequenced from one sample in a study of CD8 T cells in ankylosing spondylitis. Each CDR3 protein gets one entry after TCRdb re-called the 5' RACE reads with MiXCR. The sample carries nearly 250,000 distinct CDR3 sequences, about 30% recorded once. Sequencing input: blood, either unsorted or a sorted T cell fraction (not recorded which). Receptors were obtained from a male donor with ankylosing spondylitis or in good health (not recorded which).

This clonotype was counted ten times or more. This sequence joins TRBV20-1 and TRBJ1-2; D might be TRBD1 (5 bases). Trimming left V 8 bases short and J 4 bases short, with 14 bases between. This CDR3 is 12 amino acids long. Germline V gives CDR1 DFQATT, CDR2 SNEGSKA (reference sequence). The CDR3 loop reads CSISDSVYGYTF. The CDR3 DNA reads TGCAGTATAAGTGACAGCGTCTATGGCTACACCTTC.

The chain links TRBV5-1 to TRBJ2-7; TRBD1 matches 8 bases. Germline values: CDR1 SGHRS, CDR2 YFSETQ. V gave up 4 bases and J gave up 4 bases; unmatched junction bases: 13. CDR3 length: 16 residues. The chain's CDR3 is CASSPKRAGGSYEQYF. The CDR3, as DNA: TGCGCCAGCAGCCCCAAGCGGGCAGGGGGCTCGTACGAGCAGTACTTC.

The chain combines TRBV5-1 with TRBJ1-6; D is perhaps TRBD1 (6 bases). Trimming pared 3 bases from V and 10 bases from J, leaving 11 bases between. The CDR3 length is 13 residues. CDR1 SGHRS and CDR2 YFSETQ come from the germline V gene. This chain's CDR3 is CASSYSTGSPLHF. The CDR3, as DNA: TGCGCCAGCAGCTACAGTACAGGGTCACCCCTCCACTTT.

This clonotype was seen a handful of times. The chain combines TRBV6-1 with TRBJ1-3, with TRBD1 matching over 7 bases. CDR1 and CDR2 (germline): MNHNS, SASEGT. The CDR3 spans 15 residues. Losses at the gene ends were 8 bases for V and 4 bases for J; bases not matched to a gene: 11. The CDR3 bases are TGTGCCAGCTCCTCCGAGGGGGCGCGGGGAAACACCATATATTTT. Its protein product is CASSSEGARGNTIYF.

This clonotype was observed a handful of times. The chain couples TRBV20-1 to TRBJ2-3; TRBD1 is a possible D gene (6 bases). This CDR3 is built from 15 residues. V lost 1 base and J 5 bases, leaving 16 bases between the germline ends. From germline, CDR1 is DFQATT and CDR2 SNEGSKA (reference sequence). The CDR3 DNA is TGCAGTGCTAGAGTGCAGGGGACCATCAGAGATACGCAGTATTTT. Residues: CSARVQGTIRDTQYF.

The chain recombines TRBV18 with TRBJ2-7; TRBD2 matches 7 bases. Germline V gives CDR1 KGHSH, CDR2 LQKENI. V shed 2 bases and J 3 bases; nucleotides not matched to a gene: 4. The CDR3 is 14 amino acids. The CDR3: CASSPAGTNYEQYF. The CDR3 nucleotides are TGTGCCAGCTCACCAGCCGGGACTAACTACGAGCAGTACTTC.

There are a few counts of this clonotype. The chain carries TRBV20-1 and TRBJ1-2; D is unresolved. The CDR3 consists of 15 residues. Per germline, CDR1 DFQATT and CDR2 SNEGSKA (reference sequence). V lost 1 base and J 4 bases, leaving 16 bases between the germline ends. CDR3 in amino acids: CSARVQTQAIYGYTF. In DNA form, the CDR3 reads TGCAGTGCTAGAGTTCAAACCCAGGCTATCTATGGCTACACCTTC.

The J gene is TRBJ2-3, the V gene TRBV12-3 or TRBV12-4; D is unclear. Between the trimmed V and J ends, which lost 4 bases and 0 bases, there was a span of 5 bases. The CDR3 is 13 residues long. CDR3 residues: CASSWKSTDTQYF. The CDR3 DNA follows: TGTGCCAGCAGTTGGAAAAGCACAGATACGCAGTATTTT.

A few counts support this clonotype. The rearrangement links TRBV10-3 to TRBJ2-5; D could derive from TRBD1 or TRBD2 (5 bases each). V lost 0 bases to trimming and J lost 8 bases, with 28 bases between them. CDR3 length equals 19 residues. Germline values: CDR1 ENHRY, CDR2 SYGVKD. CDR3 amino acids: CAISESRGGAGASRGTQYF. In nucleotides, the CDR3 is TGTGCCATCAGTGAGTCCCGCGGTGGGGCGGGTGCCTCGAGGGGAACCCAGTACTTC.

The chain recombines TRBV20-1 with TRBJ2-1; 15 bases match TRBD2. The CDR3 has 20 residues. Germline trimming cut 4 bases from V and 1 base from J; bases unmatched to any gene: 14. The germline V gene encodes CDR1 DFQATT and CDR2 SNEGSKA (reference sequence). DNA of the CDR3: TGCAGTGCTACTACATTCTACGGGACTAGCGGGGGGCATTCCTACAATGAGCAGTTCTTC. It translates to CSATTFYGTSGGHSYNEQFF.